The source of this T cell receptor beta chain is a study of T-cell reconstitution after alpha-beta-depleted transplantation in children. Study-wide findings and caveats: Day-60 TCRbeta diversity that was high in some patients was derived from surviving recipient T cells and thymic progenitors. There were reportedly several hundred expanded graft clones from which alpha-beta T cells came about two months after transplant. T-cell counts and diversity were attributed mostly to newly produced T cells one year after transplant.

Unique molecular identifiers were built into the TCRbeta library. TCRdb recomputed calls from the PCR reads with MiXCR, one row per CDR3 protein. Here the sample spans some 550,000 distinct CDR3 sequences, roughly 24% being singletons. Germline lookup yields CDR1 DFQATT and CDR2 SNEGSKA (reference sequence). The CDR3 is 14 amino acids. J gave up 3 bases and V 6 bases, and 7 bases lay outside the gene matches. This clonotype was seen at least ten times. The antigen remains unidentified. The sequences come from PBMCs, mostly from graft donor cells, collected 360 days after TCRalphabeta/CD19-depleted stem cell transplant. V and J are TRBV20-1 and TRBJ1-2; 10 bases match TRBD1. The TCR sequence derives from a boy younger than two who had a stem cell transplant for acute myeloid leukemia, so the T cells may come from the graft donor. CDR3 DNA sequence: TGCAGTGCCCCAGCGACAGGGGGCTACTATGGCTACACCTTC. Translating gives CSAPATGGYYGYTF.